This is a list of T cell receptor beta chains from one sample in a study of CXCR3-negative and CXCR3-positive naive CD8 T cells. TCRdb derives one entry per CDR3 protein from the 5' RACE reads, leaving out DNA. The listing contains some 150,000 distinct CDR3 sequences. The specimen sequenced was naive CXCR3+ CD8+ T cells from blood. Source of these receptors: a human donor in good health. Some clones in this sample may be carry-over from other donors' samples. CDR3s include the opening cysteine and the closing phenylalanine or tryptophan. Fields, in order: CDR3 protein, V gene, J gene.

CASSEGIQGAPYGYTF	TRBV2	TRBJ1-2
CASSFDVEETQYF	TRBV13	TRBJ2-5
CSAREGVRLGQDYEQYF	TRBV20-1	TRBJ2-7
CASSPGPSGSTDTQYF	TRBV7-9	TRBJ2-3
CASSNDRGPGELFF	TRBV6-5	TRBJ2-2
CSVENGVSEQYF	TRBV29-1	TRBJ2-7
CASSTRFSETQYF	TRBV7-6	TRBJ2-5
CASSQSTGRSETQYF	TRBV23-1	TRBJ2-5
CASRRTSGRLSETQYF	TRBV27	TRBJ2-5
CASSLTAGQHVSPTYEQYF	TRBV28	TRBJ2-7
CASRTQGAHTGELFF	TRBV12-3/TRBV12-4	TRBJ2-2
CASSQVQKGAGLYEQYF	TRBV3-1	TRBJ2-7
CASSLPGSTDTQYF	TRBV28	TRBJ2-3
CASSLIRQGLNGYTF	TRBV28	TRBJ1-2
CASSQDLWGANVLTF	TRBV4-2	TRBJ2-6
CASSLSSRGSADTQYF	TRBV4-1	TRBJ2-3
CATSPVGTTYNSPLHF	TRBV15	TRBJ1-6
CASSTPGTSGEQFF	TRBV7-8	TRBJ2-1
CASSSTTSGGSDTQYF	TRBV7-9	TRBJ2-3
CASSFQPEAYEQYF	TRBV28	TRBJ2-7
CASSISSGTGETQYF	TRBV27	TRBJ2-5
CSVAEGNRNEQFF	TRBV29-1	TRBJ2-1
CASSQEASSEVIMNTEAFF	TRBV7-9	TRBJ1-1
CASSHTGGRSISNSPLHF	TRBV7-9	TRBJ1-6
CASTPFHQREGGGNEQFF	TRBV19	TRBJ2-1
CASSPVTGVDIHF	TRBV18	TRBJ1-6
CATSDSGQGEAKNIQYF	TRBV24-1	TRBJ2-4
CSVEAEGSGNTIYF	TRBV29-1	TRBJ1-3
CSGSVNYEQYF	TRBV29-1	TRBJ2-7
CASSLAQGAFF	TRBV12-3/TRBV12-4	TRBJ1-1
CASSQSMPGIQETQYF	TRBV4-2	TRBJ2-5
CASGQLREGGNEQFF	TRBV10-1	TRBJ2-1
CASSFSGGIDEQFF	TRBV7-6	TRBJ2-1
CASSQLTSGGTGELFF	TRBV4-3	TRBJ2-2
CSVARENTGELFF	TRBV29-1	TRBJ2-2
CASSLDGGPMETQYF	TRBV5-1	TRBJ2-5
CSARHRDRASGTPTSLNEQFF	TRBV20-1	TRBJ2-1
CASREQGRGQYF	TRBV27	TRBJ2-3
CARSNSRTGTDTGELFF	TRBV21-1	TRBJ2-2
CASSQAQGMYDEQYF	TRBV4-3	TRBJ2-7
CASNLMNTGELFF	TRBV2	TRBJ2-2
CSVVLGSNEQFF	TRBV29-1	TRBJ2-1
CASRDRGAGELFF	TRBV27	TRBJ2-2
CASSELVANYGYTF	TRBV25-1	TRBJ1-2
CASSTQPSGDQPQHF	TRBV5-8	TRBJ1-5
CASSQQGAGNQPQHF	TRBV28	TRBJ1-5
CASSHPPAGIGDTQYF	TRBV4-1	TRBJ2-3
CSVVQGYEQYF	TRBV29-1	TRBJ2-7
CASSLQGGDPQHF	TRBV5-1	TRBJ1-5